This T cell receptor (beta chain) emerged from a study of T cell changes during pregnancy in multiple sclerosis. Clones were sequenced by immunoSEQ multiplex PCR, and TCRdb holds only the in-frame ones, with some missing. The data contain roughly 14,000 clones, roughly 80% of them seen just once; the ten biggest clones take up approximately 17%. The material sequenced was CD8+ T cells from peripheral blood mononuclear cells, taken after pregnancy. This TCR derives from a female donor in good health, enrolled as a control in a pregnancy study.

CDR3: CASIPDRGSQETQYF. In DNA, the CDR3 is TGTGCCAGCATCCCGGACAGGGGGTCCCAAGAGACCCAGTACTTC. The rearrangement links TRBV6-1 to TRBJ2-5; 10 bases map to TRBD1. The V gene's germline CDR1 is MNHNS and CDR2 SASEGT. V lost 7 bases and J lost 1; bases outside the gene matches: 6. The CDR3 sequence is 15 residues long.